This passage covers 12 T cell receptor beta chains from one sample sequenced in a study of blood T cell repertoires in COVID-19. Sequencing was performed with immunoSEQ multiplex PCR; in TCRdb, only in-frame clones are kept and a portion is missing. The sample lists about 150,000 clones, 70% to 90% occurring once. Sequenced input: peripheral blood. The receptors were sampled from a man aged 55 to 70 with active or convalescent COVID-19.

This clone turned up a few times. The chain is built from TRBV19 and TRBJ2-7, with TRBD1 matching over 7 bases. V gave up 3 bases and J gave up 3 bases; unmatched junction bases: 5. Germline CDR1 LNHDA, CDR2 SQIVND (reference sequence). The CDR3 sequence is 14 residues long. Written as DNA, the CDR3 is TGTGCCAGTAGTATTAGACAGGGCTTCTACGAGCAGTACTTC. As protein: CASSIRQGFYEQYF. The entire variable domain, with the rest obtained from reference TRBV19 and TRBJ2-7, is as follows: DGGITQSPKYLFRKEGQNVTLSCEQNLNHDAMYWYRQDPGQGLRLIYYSQIVNDFQKGDIAEGYSVSREKKESFPLTVTSAQKNPTAFYLCASSIRQGFYEQYFGPGTRLTVT.

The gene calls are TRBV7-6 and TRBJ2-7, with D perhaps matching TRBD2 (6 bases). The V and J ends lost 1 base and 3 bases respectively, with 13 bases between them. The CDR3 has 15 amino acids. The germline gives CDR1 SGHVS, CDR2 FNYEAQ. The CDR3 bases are TGTGCCAGCAGCTTAGGGGAAGCGGGCATCTACGAGCAGTACTTC. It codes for CASSLGEAGIYEQYF.

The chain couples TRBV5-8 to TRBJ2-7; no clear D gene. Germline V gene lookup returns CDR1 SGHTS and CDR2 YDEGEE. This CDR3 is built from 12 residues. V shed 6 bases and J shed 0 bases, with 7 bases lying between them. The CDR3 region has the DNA TGTGCCAGCACCCTGAGCTCCTACGAGCAGTACTTC. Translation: CASTLSSYEQYF. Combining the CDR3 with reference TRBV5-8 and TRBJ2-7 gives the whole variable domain EAGVTQSPTHLIKTRGQQATLRCSPISGHTSVYWYQQALGLGLQFLLWYDEGEERNRGNFPPRFSGRQFPNYSSELNVNALELEDSALYLCASTLSSYEQYFGPGTRLTVT.

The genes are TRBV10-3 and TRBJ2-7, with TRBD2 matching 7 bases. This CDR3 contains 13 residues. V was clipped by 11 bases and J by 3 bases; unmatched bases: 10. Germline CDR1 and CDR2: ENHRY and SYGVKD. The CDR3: CASSPGGVYEQYF. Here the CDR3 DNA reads TGTGCCTCCTCCCCGGGAGGAGTCTACGAGCAGTACTTC.

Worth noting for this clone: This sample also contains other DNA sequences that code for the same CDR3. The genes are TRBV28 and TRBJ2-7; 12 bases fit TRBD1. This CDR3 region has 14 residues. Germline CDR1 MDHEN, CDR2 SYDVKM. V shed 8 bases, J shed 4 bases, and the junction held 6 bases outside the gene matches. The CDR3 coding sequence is TGTGCCAGCCGGGGGGGACAGGGGGCTTACGAGCAGTACTTC. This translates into CASRGGQGAYEQYF.

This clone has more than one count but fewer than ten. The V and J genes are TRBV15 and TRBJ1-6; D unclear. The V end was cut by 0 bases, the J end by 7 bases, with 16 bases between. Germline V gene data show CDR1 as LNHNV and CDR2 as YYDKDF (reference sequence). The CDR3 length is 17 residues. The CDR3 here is CATSRELPEDSNSPLHF. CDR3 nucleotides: TGTGCCACCAGCAGAGAGCTACCCGAGGATAGCAATTCACCCCTCCACTTT.

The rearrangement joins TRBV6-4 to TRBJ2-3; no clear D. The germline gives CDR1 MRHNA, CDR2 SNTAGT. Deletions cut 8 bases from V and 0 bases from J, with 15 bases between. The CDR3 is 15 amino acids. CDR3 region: CASSPNSGSTDTQYF. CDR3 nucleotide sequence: TGTGCCAGCTCACCGAACTCCGGGAGCACAGATACGCAGTATTTT.

Here the CDR3 DNA reads TGTGCCAGCAGTTACTCGGGCACCTCCTACGAGCAGTACTTC. It encodes CASSYSGTSYEQYF. V gene TRBV6-2 or TRBV6-3 combines with J gene TRBJ2-7; D not certain. Trimming cost V 0 bases and J 0 bases, with 6 bases left between them. The CDR3 is 14 amino acids. The germline V gene has CDR1 MNHEY and CDR2 SVGEGT.

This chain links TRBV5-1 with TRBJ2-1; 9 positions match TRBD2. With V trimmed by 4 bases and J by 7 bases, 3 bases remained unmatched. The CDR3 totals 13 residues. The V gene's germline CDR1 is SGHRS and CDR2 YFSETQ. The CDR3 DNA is TGCGCCAGCAGCCTGACTAGCGGTAATGAGCAGTTCTTC. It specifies CASSLTSGNEQFF. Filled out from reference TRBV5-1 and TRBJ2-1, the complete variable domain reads KAGVTQTPRYLIKTRGQQVTLSCSPISGHRSVSWYQQTPGQGLQFLFEYFSETQRNKGNFPGRFSGRQFSNSRSEMNVSTLELGDSALYLCASSLTSGNEQFFGPGTRLTVL.

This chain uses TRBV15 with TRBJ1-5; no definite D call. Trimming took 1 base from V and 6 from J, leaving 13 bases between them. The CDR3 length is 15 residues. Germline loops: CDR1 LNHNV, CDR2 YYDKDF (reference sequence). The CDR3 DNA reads TGTGCCACCAGCAGAGTCGTTGTGGCGGGTCAGCCCCAGCATTTT. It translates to CATSRVVVAGQPQHF.

CDR3 region: CASSRDTGEGEAFF. The CDR3 bases are TGTGCCAGCTCACGCGACACCGGAGAGGGTGAAGCTTTCTTT. This chain joins TRBV18 and TRBJ1-1; D remains unclear. The CDR3 extends over 14 amino acids. The ends were cut back, 4 bases at V and 7 bases at J, with 16 bases in the middle. CDR1 KGHSH and CDR2 LQKENI come from the germline V gene.

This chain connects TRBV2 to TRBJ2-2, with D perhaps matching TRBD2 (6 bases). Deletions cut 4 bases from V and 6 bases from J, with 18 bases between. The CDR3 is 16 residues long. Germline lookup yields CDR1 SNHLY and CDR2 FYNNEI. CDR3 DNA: TGTGCCAGCAGTGGCCCTAGAGGAGGGAGTGCCGGGGAGCTGTTTTTT. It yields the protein CASSGPRGGSAGELFF.